The 10 T cell receptor beta chains below come from one sample, sequenced in a study of shared clonotypes between healthy human individuals (dated by TCRdb to 2020 to 2021). The method behind the library was the immunoSEQ multiplex PCR assay. Not all clones reach the TCRdb copy of this immuneACCESS table, which keeps in-frame sequences only. Checked studies attribute under half of the gap to unresolved V genes and leave the rest unexplained. Counted in this sample were over 2 million clones; roughly 95% of them appeared once. The top ten clones comprise about 1.1% of the sample. CD8 naive samples were CD45RO-negative cells positively selected for CCR7, giving a CD45RA+CCR7+ population that excluded TemRA cells. Sequences were obtained from naive CD8+ T cells sorted from blood. The cell subset or site label here, explained by the study, means: CD45RA+CCR7+. All receptors derive from a man younger than 35 in good health.

This chain links TRBV13 with TRBJ2-5; TRBD2 is a possible D gene (6 bases). The CDR3 consists of 15 residues. Germline assignment: CDR1 PRHDT and CDR2 FYEKMQ (reference sequence). Trimming left V 3 bases short and J 1 base short, with 12 bases between. In DNA, the CDR3 is TGTGCCAGCAGCTTCCGGGGGTTCCTCCAAGAGACCCAGTACTTC. Translation gives CASSFRGFLQETQYF.

The J gene is TRBJ1-4, the V gene TRBV28; D is unclear. CDR3 length: 16 amino acids. Germline CDR1 and CDR2: MDHEN and SYDVKM. V gave up 7 bases and J gave up 3 bases, with 18 bases separating them. CDR3 amino acids: CASNAPGWAANEKLFF. The CDR3, as DNA: TGTGCCAGCAATGCCCCGGGGTGGGCGGCTAATGAAAAACTGTTTTTT. The whole variable domain, filled in from reference TRBV28 and TRBJ1-4, reads DVKVTQSSRYLVKRTGEKVFLECVQDMDHENMFWYRQDPGLGLRLIYFSYDVKMKEKGDIPEGYSVSREKKERFSLILESASTNQTSMYLCASNAPGWAANEKLFFGSGTQLSVL.

This rearrangement joins TRBV7-9 to TRBJ2-5, with D perhaps assigned TRBD1 or TRBD2 (5 bases each). CDR1 is SEHNR and CDR2 is FQNEAQ in the germline V gene (reference sequence). CDR3 length equals 14 residues. Trimming removed 1 base at V and 2 bases at J, with 8 bases between. The CDR3 loop reads CASSLDWGQETQYF. The CDR3 nucleotides are TGTGCCAGCAGCTTAGATTGGGGGCAAGAGACCCAGTACTTC.

V gene TRBV7-9 combines with J gene TRBJ2-1; D is undetermined. Germline CDR1 is SEHNR and CDR2 is FQNEAQ (reference sequence). The CDR3 has 18 residues. V was shortened by 1 base and J by 0 bases, with 16 bases between the two germline ends. CDR3 sequence reads: CASSLEVWPEHSYNEQFF. The CDR3 region has the DNA TGTGCCAGCAGCTTAGAGGTTTGGCCAGAGCACTCCTACAATGAGCAGTTCTTC.

As concerns this clone: In the same sample, other DNA sequences code for this CDR3. The rearrangement links TRBV9 to TRBJ2-7; D unclear. The germline V gene has CDR1 SGDLS and CDR2 YYNGEE. The CDR3 loop spans 15 amino acids. The V gene lost 0 bases and the J gene lost 2 bases, with 12 bases spanning the gap. Written as DNA, the CDR3 is TGTGCCAGCAGCGTAGGTGGCGGATCTACCTACGAGCAGTACTTC. Its protein is CASSVGGGSTYEQYF.

This chain joins TRBV7-2 and TRBJ2-7; D gene unclear. CDR3 length: 14 amino acids. Germline values: CDR1 SGHTA, CDR2 FQGNSA. The V and J ends lost 3 bases and 5 bases respectively, with 14 bases between them. The CDR3 nucleotides read TGTGCCAGCAGCTTGGAGCATAGTCTCGACGAGCAGTACTTC. It encodes CASSLEHSLDEQYF.

The chain has TRBV30 and TRBJ2-7, with D perhaps TRBD2 (5 bases). The CDR3 runs to 13 residues. V was clipped by 1 base and J by 5 bases, with 12 bases between them. Per the germline V gene, CDR1 is GTSNPN and CDR2 is SVGIG (reference sequence). CDR3 DNA sequence: TGTGCCTGGAGTGGGGGAGCCGGCGACGAGCAGTACTTC. This codes for CAWSGGAGDEQYF. Drawing the rest from reference TRBV30 and TRBJ2-7, the complete variable domain is SQTIHQWPATLVQPVGSPLSLECTVEGTSNPNLYWYRQAAGRGLQLLFYSVGIGQISSEVPQNLSASRPQDRQFILSSKKLLLSDSGFYLCAWSGGAGDEQYFGPGTRLTVT.

This clone was seen more than once but under ten times. This chain joins TRBV16 and TRBJ1-2; D unresolved. Germline V gene data show CDR1 as KGHSY and CDR2 as FQNENV. The CDR3 runs 15 residues. The V and J ends lost 0 bases and 4 bases respectively, with 12 bases between them. CDR3 DNA sequence: TGTGCCAGCAGCCAATCAAGGGTAGGAAGCTATGGCTACACCTTC. It codes for CASSQSRVGSYGYTF.

The gene calls are TRBV28 and TRBJ1-5; D not certain. The germline CDR1 and CDR2 sequences are MDHEN and SYDVKM. This CDR3 comprises 13 residues. V dropped 7 bases and J dropped 4 bases, with 11 bases sitting between them. CDR3: CASTLPYNQPQHF. In DNA form, the CDR3 reads TGTGCCAGCACCCTACCCTATAATCAGCCCCAGCATTTT.

The chain employs TRBV6-5 and TRBJ1-2; D gene unclear. The V and J ends lost 6 bases and 5 bases respectively, with 13 bases between them. From germline, CDR1 is MNHEY and CDR2 SVGAGI. The CDR3 loop spans 13 amino acids. CDR3: CASSPDTGYGYTF. Written as DNA, the CDR3 is TGTGCCAGCAGCCCAGACACCGGTTATGGCTACACCTTC.